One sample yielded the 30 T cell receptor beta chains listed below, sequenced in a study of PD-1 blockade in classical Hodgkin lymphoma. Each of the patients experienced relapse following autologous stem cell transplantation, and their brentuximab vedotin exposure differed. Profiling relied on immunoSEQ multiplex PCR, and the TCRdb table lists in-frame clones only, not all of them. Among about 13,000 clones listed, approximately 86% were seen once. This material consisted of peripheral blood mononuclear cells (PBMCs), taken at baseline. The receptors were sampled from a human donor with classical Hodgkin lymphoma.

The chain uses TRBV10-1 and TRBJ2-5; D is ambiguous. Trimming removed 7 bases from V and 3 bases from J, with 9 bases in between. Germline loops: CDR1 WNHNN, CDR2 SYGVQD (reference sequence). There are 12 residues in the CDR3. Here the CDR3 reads CASTPTEETQYF. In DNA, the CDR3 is TGCGCCAGCACCCCGACCGAAGAGACCCAGTACTTC.

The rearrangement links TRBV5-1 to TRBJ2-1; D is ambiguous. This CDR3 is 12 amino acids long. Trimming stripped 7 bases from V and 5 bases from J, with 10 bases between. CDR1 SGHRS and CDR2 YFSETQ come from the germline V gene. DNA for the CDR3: TGCGCCAGCTCTGTCTTAGACAATGAGCAGTTCTTC. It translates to CASSVLDNEQFF. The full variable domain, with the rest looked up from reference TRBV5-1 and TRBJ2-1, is KAGVTQTPRYLIKTRGQQVTLSCSPISGHRSVSWYQQTPGQGLQFLFEYFSETQRNKGNFPGRFSGRQFSNSRSEMNVSTLELGDSALYLCASSVLDNEQFFGPGTRLTVL.

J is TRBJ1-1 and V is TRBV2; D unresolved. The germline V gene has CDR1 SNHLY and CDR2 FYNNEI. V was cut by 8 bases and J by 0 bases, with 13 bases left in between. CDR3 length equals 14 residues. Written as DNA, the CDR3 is TGTGCCAGCGGAAGGACCGGGCTGAACACTGAAGCTTTCTTT. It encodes CASGRTGLNTEAFF.

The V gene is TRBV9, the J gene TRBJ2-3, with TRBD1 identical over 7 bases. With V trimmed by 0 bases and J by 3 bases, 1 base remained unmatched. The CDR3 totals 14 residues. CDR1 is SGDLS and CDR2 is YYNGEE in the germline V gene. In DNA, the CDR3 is TGTGCCAGCAGCGTAGAACAGGGGACAGATACGCAGTATTTT. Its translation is CASSVEQGTDTQYF.

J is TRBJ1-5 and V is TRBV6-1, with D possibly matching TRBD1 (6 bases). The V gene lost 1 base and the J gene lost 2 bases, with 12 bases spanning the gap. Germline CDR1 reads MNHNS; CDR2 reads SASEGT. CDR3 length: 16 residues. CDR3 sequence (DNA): TGTGCCAGCAGTGAAGTGGGGGCGCGGGGCAATCAGCCCCAGCATTTT. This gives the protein CASSEVGARGNQPQHF.

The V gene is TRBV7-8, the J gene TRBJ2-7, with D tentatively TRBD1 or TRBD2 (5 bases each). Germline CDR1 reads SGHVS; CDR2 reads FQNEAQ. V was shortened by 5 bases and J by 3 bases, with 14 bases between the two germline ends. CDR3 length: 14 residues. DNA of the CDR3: TGTGCCAGCAGCGACGGGGCTCGGCACTACGAGCAGTACTTC. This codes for CASSDGARHYEQYF.

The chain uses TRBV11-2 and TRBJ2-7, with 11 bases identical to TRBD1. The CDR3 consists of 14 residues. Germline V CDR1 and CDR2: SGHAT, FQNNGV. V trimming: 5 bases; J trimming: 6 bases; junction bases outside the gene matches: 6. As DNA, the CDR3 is TGTGCCAGCAGCGTCGGGACAGGGGGTGGCGAGCAGTACTTC. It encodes CASSVGTGGGEQYF.

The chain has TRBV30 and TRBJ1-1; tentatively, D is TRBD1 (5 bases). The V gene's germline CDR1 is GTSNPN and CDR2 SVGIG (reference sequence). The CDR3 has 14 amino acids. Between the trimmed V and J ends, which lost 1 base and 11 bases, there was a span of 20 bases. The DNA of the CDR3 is TGTGCCTGGAGTGGGACACTAGGTCGATTAGGGGCTTTCTTT. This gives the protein CAWSGTLGRLGAFF.

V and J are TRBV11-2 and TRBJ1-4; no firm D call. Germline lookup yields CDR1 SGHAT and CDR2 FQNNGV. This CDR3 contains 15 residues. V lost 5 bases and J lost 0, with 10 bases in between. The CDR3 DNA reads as TGTGCCAGCAGCCTGACTCCTTCAACTAATGAAAAACTGTTTTTT. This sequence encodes CASSLTPSTNEKLFF.

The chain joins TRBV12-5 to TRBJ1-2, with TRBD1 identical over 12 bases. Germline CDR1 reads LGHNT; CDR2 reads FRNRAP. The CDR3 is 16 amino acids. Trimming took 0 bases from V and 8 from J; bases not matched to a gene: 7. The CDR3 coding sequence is TGTGCTAGTGGTTTGGTACTGGGACAGGGGGCGGAAGGCTACACCTTC. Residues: CASGLVLGQGAEGYTF.

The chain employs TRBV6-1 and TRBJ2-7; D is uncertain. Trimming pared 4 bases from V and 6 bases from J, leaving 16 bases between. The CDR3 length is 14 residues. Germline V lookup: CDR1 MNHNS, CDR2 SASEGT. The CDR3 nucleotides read TGTGCCAGCAGTGCTCTCCGAGTTGGCGGCGAGCAGTACTTC. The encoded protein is CASSALRVGGEQYF.

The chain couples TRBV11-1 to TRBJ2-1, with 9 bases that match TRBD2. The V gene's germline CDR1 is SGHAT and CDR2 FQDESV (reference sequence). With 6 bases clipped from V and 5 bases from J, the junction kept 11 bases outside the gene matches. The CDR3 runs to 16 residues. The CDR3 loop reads CASRPPLAGKDNEQFF. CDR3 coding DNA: TGTGCCAGCAGACCGCCACTAGCGGGCAAAGACAATGAGCAGTTCTTC.

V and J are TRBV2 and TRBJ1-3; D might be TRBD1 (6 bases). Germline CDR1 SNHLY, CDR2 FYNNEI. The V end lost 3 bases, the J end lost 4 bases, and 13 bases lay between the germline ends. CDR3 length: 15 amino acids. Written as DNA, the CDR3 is TGTGCCAGCAGTGAGCCCAGGGGAAGGGGAAACACCATATATTTT. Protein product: CASSEPRGRGNTIYF.

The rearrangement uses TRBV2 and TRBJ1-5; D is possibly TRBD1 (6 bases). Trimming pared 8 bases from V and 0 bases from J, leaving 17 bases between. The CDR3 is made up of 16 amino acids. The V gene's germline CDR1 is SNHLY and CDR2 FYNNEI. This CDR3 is CASGWTVGYSNQPQHF. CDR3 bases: TGTGCCAGCGGTTGGACAGTTGGATATAGCAATCAGCCCCAGCATTTT.

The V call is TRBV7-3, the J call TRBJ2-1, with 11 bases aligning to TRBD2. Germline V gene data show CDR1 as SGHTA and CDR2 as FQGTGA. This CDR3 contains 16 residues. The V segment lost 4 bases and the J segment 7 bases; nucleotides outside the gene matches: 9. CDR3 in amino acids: CASSSLAGGPVNEQFF. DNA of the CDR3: TGTGCCAGCAGCTCATTAGCGGGAGGGCCGGTTAATGAGCAGTTCTTC.

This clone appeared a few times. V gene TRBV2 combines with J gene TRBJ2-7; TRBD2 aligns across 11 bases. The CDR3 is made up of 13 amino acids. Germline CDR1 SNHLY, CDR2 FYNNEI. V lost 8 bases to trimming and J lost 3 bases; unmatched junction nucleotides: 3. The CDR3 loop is CASAGTSGYEQYF. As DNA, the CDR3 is TGTGCCAGCGCCGGGACTAGCGGCTACGAGCAGTACTTC.

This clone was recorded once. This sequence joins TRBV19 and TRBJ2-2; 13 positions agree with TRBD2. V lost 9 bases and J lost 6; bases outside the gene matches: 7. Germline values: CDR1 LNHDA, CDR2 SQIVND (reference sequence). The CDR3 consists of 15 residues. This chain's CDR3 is CASKAGLAGSGELFF. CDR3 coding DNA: TGTGCCAGCAAAGCGGGACTAGCGGGGTCCGGGGAGCTGTTTTTT.

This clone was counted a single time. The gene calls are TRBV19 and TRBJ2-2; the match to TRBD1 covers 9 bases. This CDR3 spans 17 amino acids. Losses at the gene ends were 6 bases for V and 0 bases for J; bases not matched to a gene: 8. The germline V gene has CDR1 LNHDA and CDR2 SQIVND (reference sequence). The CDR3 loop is CASRPWGQGSNTGELFF. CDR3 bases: TGTGCCAGTAGACCTTGGGGACAGGGTTCGAACACCGGGGAGCTGTTTTTT.

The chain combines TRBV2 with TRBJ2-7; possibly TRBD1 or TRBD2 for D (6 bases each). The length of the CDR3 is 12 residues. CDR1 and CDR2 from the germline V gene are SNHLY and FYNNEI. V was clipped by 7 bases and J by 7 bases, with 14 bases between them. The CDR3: CASNGLGGEQYF. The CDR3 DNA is TGTGCCAGCAATGGTTTAGGGGGGGAGCAGTACTTC.

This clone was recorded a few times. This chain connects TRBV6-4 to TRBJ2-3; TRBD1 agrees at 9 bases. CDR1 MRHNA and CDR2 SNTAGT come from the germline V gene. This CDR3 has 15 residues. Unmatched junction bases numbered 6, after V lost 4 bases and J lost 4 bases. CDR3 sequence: CASSAGDRAADTQYF. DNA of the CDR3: TGTGCCAGCAGTGCCGGGGACAGGGCAGCAGATACGCAGTATTTT.

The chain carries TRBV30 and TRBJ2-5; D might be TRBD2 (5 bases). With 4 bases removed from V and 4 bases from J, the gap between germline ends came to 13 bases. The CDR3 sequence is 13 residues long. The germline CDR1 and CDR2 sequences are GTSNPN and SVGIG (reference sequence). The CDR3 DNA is TGTGCCTGGACTGGAGGCCCCGGAGAGACCCAGTACTTC. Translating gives CAWTGGPGETQYF.

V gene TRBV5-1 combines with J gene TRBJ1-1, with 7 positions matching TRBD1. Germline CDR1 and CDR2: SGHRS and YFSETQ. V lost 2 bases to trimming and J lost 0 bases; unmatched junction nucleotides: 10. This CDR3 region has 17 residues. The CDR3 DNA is TGCGCCAGCAGCTTTCCGGGGGACAGTCGAGTGAACACTGAAGCTTTCTTT. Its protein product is CASSFPGDSRVNTEAFF.

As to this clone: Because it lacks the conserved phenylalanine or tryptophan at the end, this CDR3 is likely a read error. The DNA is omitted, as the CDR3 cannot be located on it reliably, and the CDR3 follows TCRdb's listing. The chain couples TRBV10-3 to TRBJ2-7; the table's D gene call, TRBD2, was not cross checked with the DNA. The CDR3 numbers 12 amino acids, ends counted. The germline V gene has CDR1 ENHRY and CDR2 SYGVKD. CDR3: CAISVGASGIYI.

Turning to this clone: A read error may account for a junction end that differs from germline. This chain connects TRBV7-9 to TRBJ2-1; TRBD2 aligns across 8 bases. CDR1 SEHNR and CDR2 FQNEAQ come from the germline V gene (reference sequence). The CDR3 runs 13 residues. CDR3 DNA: TGTGCCAGCAGCATAGCGGGAATCAATGAGCAGTTCTTC. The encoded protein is CASSIAGINEQFF.

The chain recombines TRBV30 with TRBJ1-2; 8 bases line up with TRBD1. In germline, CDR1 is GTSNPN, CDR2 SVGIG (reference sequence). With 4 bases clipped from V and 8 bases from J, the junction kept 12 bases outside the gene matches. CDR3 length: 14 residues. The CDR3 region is CAWTALSGGVGYTF. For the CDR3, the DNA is TGTGCCTGGACCGCCCTATCAGGGGGCGTCGGCTACACCTTC. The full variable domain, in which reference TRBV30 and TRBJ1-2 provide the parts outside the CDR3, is SQTIHQWPATLVQPVGSPLSLECTVEGTSNPNLYWYRQAAGRGLQLLFYSVGIGQISSEVPQNLSASRPQDRQFILSSKKLLLSDSGFYLCAWTALSGGVGYTFGSGTRLTVV.

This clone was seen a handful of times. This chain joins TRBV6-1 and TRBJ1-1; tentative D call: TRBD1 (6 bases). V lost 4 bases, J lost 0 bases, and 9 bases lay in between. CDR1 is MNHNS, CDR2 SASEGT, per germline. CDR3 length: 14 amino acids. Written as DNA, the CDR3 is TGTGCCAGCAGTGGCAGGGGTATGAACACTGAAGCTTTCTTT. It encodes CASSGRGMNTEAFF.

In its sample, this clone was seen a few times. Written as DNA, the CDR3 is TGTGCCTCTTCCTGGGGGCTAGCGAACACCGGGGAGCTGTTTTTT. Protein sequence: CASSWGLANTGELFF. V gene TRBV27 combines with J gene TRBJ2-2; weak D call: TRBD1 (6 bases). CDR3 length: 15 amino acids. CDR1 and CDR2 (germline): MNHEY, SMNVEV (reference sequence). V was clipped by 11 bases and J by 0 bases, with 16 bases between them.

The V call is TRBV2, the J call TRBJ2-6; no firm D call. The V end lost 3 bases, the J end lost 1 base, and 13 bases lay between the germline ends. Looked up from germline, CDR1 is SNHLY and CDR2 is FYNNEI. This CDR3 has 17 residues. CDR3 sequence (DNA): TGTGCCAGCAGTGATGCGTTTAGATCGTCTGGGGCCAACGTCCTGACTTTC. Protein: CASSDAFRSSGANVLTF.

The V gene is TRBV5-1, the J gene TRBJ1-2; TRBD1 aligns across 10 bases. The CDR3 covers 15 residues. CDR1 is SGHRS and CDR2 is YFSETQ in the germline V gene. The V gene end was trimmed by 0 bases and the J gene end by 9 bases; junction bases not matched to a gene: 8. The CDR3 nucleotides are TGCGCCAGCAGCTTGGTGACAGGGGGCCGGCGGAGCTACACCTTC. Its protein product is CASSLVTGGRRSYTF.

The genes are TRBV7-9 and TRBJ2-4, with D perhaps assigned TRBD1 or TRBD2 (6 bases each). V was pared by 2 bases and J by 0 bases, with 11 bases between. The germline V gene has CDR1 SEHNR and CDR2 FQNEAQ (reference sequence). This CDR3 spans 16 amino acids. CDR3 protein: CASSLTGALAKNIQYF. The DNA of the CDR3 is TGTGCCAGCAGCTTAACGGGGGCATTAGCCAAAAACATTCAGTACTTC.